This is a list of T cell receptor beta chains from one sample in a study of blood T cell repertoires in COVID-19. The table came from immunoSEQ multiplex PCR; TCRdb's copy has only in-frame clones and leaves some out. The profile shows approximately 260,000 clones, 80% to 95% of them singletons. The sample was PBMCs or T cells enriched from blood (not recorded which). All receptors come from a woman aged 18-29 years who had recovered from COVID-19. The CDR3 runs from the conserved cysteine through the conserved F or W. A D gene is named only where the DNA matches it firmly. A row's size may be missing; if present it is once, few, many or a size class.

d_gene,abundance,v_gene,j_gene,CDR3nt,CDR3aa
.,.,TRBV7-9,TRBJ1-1,TGTGCCGGCGGGGCAGGGACTGAAGCTTTCTTT,CAGGAGTEAFF
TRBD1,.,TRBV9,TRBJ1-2,TGTGCCAGCAGCGTTGGGGACAGGGGGGACTATGGCTACACCTTC,CASSVGDRGDYGYTF
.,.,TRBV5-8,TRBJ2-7,TGTGCCAGCAGCTTAGGGTCGACAGTCTACGAGCAGTACTTC,CASSLGSTVYEQYF
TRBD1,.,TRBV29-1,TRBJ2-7,TGCAGCGTTACAGGGGGAACTGCTTACGAGCAGTACTTC,CSVTGGTAYEQYF
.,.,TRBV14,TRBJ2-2,TGTGCCAGCAGCCTGGCGGCGTTTCGGGAGCTGTTTTTT,CASSLAAFRELFF
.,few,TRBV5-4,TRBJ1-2,TGTGCCAGCAGCTTCTCAACCGGGAGTTCCTACGGCTACACCTTC,CASSFSTGSSYGYTF
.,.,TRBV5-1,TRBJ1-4,TGCGCCAGCAGCTCGGCAGCGGGAACTAATGAAAAACTGTTTTTT,CASSSAAGTNEKLFF
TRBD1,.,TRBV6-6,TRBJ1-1,TGTGCCAGCAGTTACCGGGACAGGAACACTGAAGCTTTCTTT,CASSYRDRNTEAFF
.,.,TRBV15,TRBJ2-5,TGTGCCACCCGGGGATTGGGACAAGAGACCCAGTACTTC,CATRGLGQETQYF
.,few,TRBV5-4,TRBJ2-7,TGTGCCAGCAGCTCCGCAAAGGACAGCTACGAGCAGTACTTC,CASSSAKDSYEQYF
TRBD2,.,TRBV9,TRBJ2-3,TGTGCCAGCAGCCTAACTAGCGGTACAGATACGCAGTATTTT,CASSLTSGTDTQYF
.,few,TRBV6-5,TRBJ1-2,TGTGCCAGCAACCAGCGTACTAACTATGGCTACACCTTC,CASNQRTNYGYTF
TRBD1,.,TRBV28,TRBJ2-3,TGTGCCAGCAGTTATCCCCTCTCGGACAGGGCCACAGATACGCAGTATTTT,CASSYPLSDRATDTQYF
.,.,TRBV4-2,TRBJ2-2,TGTGCCAGCAGCCAAGGTGGCTCCCCGAACACCGGGGAGCTGTTTTTT,CASSQGGSPNTGELFF
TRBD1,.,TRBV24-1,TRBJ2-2,TGTGCCACCACCCCCGGACAGGGTGACACCGGGGAGCTGTTTTTT,CATTPGQGDTGELFF
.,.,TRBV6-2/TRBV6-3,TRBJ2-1,TGTGCCAGCACCCCAGGCGGGCTAGAGTACAATGAGCAGTTCTTC,CASTPGGLEYNEQFF
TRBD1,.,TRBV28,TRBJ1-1,TGTGCCAGCAGTCCCTCCGGGACAGGGGGGCGGCGGACTGAAGCTTTCTTT,CASSPSGTGGRRTEAFF
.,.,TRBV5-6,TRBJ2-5,TGTGCCAGCAGCCACCCTCACAGACAAGAGACCCAGTACTTC,CASSHPHRQETQYF
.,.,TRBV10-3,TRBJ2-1,TGTGCCATCAGTGCCCGGGGGATCGACTACAATGAGCAGTTCTTC,CAISARGIDYNEQFF
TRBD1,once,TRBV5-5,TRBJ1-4,TGTGCCAGCAGCTTAAGGACAGGGCGGGAAAAACTGTTTTTT,CASSLRTGREKLFF
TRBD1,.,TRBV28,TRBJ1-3,TGTGCCAGCAGAAAGACAGGGGGAGGGGGAAACACCATATATTTT,CASRKTGGGGNTIYF
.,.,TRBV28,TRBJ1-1,TGTGCCAGCAGTTTGGAGGCAGCGTGGGGCACTGAAGCTTTCTTT,CASSLEAAWGTEAFF
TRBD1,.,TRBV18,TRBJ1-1,TGTGCCAGCTCATTAAAGACAGGGGGCAACACTGAAGCTTTCTTT,CASSLKTGGNTEAFF
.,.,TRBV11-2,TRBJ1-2,TGTGCCAGCAGCTTAGGCCAGTATGGCTACACCTTC,CASSLGQYGYTF
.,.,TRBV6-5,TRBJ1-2,TGTGCCAGCAGTACGACTAGTAGGTATGGCTACACCTTC,CASSTTSRYGYTF
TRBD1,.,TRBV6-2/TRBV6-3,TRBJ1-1,TGTGCCAGCAGTTCCAGGGACAGAGGTCCGAACACTGAAGCTTTCTTT,CASSSRDRGPNTEAFF
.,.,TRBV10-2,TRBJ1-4,TGCGCCAGCAGTGGTGGAGGGGTGGGTGAAAAACTGTTTTTT,CASSGGGVGEKLFF
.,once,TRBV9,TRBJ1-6,TGTGCCAGCAGCGTAGTGGAGAATTCACCCCTCCACTTT,CASSVVENSPLHF
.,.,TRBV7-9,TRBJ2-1,TGTGCCAGCAGGAGTGGTGAGCAGTTCTTC,CASRSGEQFF
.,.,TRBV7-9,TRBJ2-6,TGTGCCAGCAGCTTCTGGGGCGCTGGGGCCAACGTCCTGACTTTC,CASSFWGAGANVLTF
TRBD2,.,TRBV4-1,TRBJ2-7,TGCGCCAGCAGCCAAGGGCTAGCGGGAGGCTCCTACGAGCAGTACTTC,CASSQGLAGGSYEQYF
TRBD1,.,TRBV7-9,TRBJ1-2,TGTGCCAGCACGCCCAGCCCTGAGGGACAGGGAGGCGGCTACACCTTC,CASTPSPEGQGGGYTF
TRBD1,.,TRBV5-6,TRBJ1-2,TGTGCCAGCAGCGGCAACAGGGGAGACTATGGCTACACCTTC,CASSGNRGDYGYTF
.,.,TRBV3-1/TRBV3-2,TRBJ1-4,TGTGCCAGCAGCCAAGCGTCCCCACAGATAACTAATGAAAAACTGTTTTTT,CASSQASPQITNEKLFF
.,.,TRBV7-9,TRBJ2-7,TGTGCCAGCAGCTTAGGTGGCGGATCCTACGAGCAGTACTTC,CASSLGGGSYEQYF
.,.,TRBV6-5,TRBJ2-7,TGTGCCAGCAACATCGCCTACGAGCAGTACTTC,CASNIAYEQYF
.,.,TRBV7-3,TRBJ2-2,TGTGCCAGCAGCTTAATGTCAGGGGACGGCGGGGAGCTGTTTTTT,CASSLMSGDGGELFF
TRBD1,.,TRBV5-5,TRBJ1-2,TGTGCCAGCAGGTTCTCCGGGACAGGCCACTATGGCTACACCTTC,CASRFSGTGHYGYTF
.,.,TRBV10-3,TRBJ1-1,TGTGCCTGCGGATCCGGGATAGGGAGTATCGAAGCTTTCTTT,CACGSGIGSIEAFF
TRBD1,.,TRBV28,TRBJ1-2,TGTGCCAGCAGTTTTTCAGGGACAGGGGGGAGTGGCTACACCTTC,CASSFSGTGGSGYTF
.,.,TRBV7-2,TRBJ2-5,TGTGCCAGCAGCCCGAGCGCGAGCGGAGGCCTCCAAGAGACCCAGTACTTC,CASSPSASGGLQETQYF
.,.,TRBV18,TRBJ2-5,TGTGCCAGCTCACGACGGGACTCTGCTGAGACCCAGTACTTC,CASSRRDSAETQYF
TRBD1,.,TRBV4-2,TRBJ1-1,TGTGCCAGCAGCCAAGGGACAGGGAGGTCTGAAGCTTTCTTT,CASSQGTGRSEAFF
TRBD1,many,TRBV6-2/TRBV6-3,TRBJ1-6,TGTGCCAGCAGCCAGACAGGGCCGAATTCACCCCTCCACTTT,CASSQTGPNSPLHF
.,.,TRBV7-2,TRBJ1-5,TGTGCCAGCAGCTACAGGGCCGGGGAGCAGCCCCAGCATTTT,CASSYRAGEQPQHF
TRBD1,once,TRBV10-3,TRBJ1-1,TGTGCCATCAGCCATCTGACAGGGTTGTCCACTGAAGCTTTCTTT,CAISHLTGLSTEAFF
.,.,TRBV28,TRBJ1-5,TGTGCCAGCAGTCTCATAGTAGACACAAGCAATCAGCCCCAGCATTTT,CASSLIVDTSNQPQHF
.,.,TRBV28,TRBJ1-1,TGTGCCAGCAGTTTAGAAACAGGAACAGCTTTCTTT,CASSLETGTAFF
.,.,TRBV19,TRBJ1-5,TGTGCCAGTAGTATGAGATTCCAGCCCCAGCATTTT,CASSMRFQPQHF
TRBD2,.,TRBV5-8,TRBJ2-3,TGTGCCAGCAGCGCTAGCGGGAGGGACCGGGATACGCAGTATTTT,CASSASGRDRDTQYF